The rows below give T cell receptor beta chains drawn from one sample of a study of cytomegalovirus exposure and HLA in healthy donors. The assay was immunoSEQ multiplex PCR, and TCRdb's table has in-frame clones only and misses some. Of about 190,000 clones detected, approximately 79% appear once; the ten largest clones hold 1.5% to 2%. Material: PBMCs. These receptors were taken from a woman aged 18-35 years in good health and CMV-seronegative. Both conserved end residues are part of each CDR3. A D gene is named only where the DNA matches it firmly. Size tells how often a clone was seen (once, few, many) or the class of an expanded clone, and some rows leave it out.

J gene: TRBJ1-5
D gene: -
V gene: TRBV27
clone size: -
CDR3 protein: CASSPTPRGNQPQHF
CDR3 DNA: TGTGCCAGCTCCCCAACCCCGAGGGGCAATCAGCCCCAGCATTTT

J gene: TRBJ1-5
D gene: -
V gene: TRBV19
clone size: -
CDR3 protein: CASSAGTGGYQPQHF
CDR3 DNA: TGTGCCAGTAGTGCAGGGACGGGGGGATATCAGCCCCAGCATTTT

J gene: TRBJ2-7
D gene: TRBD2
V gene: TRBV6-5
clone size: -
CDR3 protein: CASSPGLAETYEQYF
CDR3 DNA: TGTGCCAGCAGCCCGGGACTAGCGGAGACCTACGAGCAGTACTTC

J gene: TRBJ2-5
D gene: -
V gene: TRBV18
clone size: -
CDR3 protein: CASSPSRVGETQYF
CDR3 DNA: TGTGCCAGCTCACCGTCCAGGGTGGGGGAGACCCAGTACTTC

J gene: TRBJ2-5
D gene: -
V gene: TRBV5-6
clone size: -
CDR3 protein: CASSSQETQYF
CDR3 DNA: TGTGCCAGCAGCTCTCAAGAGACCCAGTACTTC

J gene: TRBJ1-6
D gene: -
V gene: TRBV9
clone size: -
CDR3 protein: CASSQDTGKNSPLHF
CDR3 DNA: TGTGCCAGCAGCCAGGATACAGGGAAGAATTCACCCCTCCACTTT

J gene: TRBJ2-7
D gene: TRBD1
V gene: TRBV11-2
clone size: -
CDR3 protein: CASSLGTGDEQYF
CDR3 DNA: TGTGCCAGCAGCTTAGGGACAGGGGACGAGCAGTACTTC

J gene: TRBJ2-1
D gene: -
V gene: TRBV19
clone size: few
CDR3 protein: CASSLATYNEQFF
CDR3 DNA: TGTGCCAGTAGCCTAGCGACCTACAATGAGCAGTTCTTC

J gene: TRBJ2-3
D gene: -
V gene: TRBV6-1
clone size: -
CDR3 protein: CASSETPRRTDTQYF
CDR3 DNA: TGTGCCAGCAGTGAAACCCCACGGAGAACAGATACGCAGTATTTT

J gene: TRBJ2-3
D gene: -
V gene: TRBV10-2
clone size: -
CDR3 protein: CASRRQANPTDTQYF
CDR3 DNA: TGCGCCAGCAGGCGACAGGCCAACCCCACAGATACGCAGTATTTT

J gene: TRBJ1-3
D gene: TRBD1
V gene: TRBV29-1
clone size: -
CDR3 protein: CSVWTGIESGNTIYF
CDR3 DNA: TGCAGCGTTTGGACAGGTATCGAATCTGGAAACACCATATATTTT

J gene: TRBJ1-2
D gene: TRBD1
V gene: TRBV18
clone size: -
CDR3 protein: CASSPGQTNYGYTF
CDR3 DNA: TGTGCCAGCTCACCGGGACAGACTAACTATGGCTACACCTTC

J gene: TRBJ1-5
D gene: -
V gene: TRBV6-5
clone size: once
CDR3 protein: CASSLSLGDNQPQHF
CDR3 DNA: TGTGCCAGCAGCTTGTCATTGGGAGACAATCAGCCCCAGCATTTT

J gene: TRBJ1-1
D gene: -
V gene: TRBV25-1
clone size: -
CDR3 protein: CASSLGGSAFF
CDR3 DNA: TGTGCCAGCAGCCTAGGGGGATCGGCTTTCTTT

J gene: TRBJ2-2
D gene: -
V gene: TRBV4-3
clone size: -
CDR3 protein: CASSQEHGWSGELFF
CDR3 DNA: TGCGCCAGCAGCCAAGAGCATGGCTGGTCCGGGGAGCTGTTTTTT

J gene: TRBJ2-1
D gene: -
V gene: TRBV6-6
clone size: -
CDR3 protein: CASSQAAQANEQFF
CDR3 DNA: TGTGCCAGCAGTCAAGCAGCTCAGGCCAATGAGCAGTTCTTC

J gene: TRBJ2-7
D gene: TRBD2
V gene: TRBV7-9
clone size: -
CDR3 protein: CASSSTLVAGASSYEQYF
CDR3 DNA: TGTGCCAGCAGCTCAACTCTGGTAGCGGGGGCAAGCTCCTACGAGCAGTACTTC

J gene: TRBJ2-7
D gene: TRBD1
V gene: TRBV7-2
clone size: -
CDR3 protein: CASTEPGQTYEQYF
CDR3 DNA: TGTGCCAGCACCGAACCGGGACAGACCTACGAGCAGTACTTC

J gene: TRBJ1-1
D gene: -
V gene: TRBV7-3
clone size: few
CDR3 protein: CASSLKGRTANTEAFF
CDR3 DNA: TGTGCCAGCAGCTTAAAGGGGCGGACAGCTAACACTGAAGCTTTCTTT

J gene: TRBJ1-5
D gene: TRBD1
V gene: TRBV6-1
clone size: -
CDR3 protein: CASSPEARGNQPQHF
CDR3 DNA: TGTGCCTCCAGCCCCGAGGCCAGGGGGAATCAGCCCCAGCATTTT

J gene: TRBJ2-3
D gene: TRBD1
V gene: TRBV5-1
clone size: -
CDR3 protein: CASSQQGQKQYF
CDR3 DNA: TGCGCCAGCAGCCAACAGGGACAGAAACAGTATTTT

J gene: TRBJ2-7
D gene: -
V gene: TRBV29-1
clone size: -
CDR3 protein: CSVVGQGGSYEQYF
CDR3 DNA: TGCAGCGTCGTAGGACAGGGAGGGTCCTACGAGCAGTACTTC

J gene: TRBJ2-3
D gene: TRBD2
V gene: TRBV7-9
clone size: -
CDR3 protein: CASSLNLAGGLKADTQYF
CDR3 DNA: TGTGCCAGCAGCTTGAATCTAGCGGGAGGGCTCAAAGCAGATACGCAGTATTTT

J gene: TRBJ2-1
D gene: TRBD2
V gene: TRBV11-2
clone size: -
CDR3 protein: CASSLDLGGPVNEQFF
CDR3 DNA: TGTGCCAGCAGCTTAGATCTGGGAGGGCCTGTCAATGAGCAGTTCTTC

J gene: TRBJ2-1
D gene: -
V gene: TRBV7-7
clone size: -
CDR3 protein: CASSLGQNNEQFF
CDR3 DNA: TGTGCTAGCAGCCTAGGACAGAACAATGAGCAGTTCTTC

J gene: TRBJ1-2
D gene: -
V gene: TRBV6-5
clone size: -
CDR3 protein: CASSYEHNYGYTF
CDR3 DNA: TGTGCCAGCAGTTACGAACATAACTATGGCTACACCTTC

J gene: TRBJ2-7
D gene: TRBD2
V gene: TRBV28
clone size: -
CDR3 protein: CASSRLAGAYEQYF
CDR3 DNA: TGTGCCAGCAGCCGACTAGCCGGGGCTTACGAGCAGTACTTC

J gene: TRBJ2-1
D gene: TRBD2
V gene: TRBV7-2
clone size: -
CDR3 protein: CASSFGGSYNEQFF
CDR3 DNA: TGTGCCAGCAGCTTCGGGGGGTCCTACAATGAGCAGTTCTTC

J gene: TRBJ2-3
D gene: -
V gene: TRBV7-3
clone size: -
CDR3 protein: CASSLIPRAEGRLEDTQYF
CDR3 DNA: TGTGCCAGCAGCTTAATTCCTAGAGCTGAGGGCAGGCTTGAAGATACGCAGTATTTT

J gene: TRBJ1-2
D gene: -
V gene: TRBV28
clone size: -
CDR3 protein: CASSWSGRANYGYTF
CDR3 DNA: TGTGCCAGCAGCTGGTCCGGGAGAGCTAACTATGGCTACACCTTC

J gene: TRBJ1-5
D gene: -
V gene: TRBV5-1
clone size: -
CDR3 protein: CASSFLTRQRNQPQHF
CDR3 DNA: TGCGCCAGCAGCTTTCTTACGAGACAAAGAAATCAGCCCCAGCATTTT

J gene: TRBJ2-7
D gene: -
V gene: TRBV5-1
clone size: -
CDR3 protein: CASSLDNYEQYF
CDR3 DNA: TGCGCCAGCAGCTTGGACAACTACGAGCAGTACTTC